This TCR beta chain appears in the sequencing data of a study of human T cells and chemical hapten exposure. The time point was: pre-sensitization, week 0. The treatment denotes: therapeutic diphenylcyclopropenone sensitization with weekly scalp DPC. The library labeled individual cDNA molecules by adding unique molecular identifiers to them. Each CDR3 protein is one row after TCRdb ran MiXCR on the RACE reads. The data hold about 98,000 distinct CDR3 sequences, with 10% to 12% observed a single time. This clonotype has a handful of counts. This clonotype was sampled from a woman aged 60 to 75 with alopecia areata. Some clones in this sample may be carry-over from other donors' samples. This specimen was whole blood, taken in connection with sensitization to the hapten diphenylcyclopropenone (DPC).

DNA of the CDR3: TGTGCCAGCAGCCAAGACAGGGCCGGGGAGACCCAGTACTTC. It is translated as CASSQDRAGETQYF. The chain uses TRBV4-2 and TRBJ2-5; D is perhaps TRBD1 (5 bases). In germline, CDR1 is LGHNA, CDR2 YNFKEQ. V was clipped by 0 bases and J by 5 bases, with 10 bases between them. The CDR3 spans 14 residues.